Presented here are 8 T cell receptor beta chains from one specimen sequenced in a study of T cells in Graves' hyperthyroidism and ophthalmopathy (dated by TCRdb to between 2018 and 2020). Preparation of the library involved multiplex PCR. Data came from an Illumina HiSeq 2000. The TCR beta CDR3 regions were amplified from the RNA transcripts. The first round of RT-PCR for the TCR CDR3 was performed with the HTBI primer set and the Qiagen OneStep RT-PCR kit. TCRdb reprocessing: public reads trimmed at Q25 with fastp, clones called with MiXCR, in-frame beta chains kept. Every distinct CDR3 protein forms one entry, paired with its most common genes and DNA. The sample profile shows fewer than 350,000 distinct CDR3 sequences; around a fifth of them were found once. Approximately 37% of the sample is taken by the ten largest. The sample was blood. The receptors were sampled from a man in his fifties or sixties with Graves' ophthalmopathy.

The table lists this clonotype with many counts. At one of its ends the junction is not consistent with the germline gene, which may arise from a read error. The CDR3 is CASSLGSSTDTQYF. The CDR3 coding sequence is TGTGCCAGCAGCTTAGGCTCTAGCACAGATACGCAGTATTTT. The chain joins TRBV5-1 to TRBJ2-3; D remains unclear. CDR1 SGHRS and CDR2 YFSETQ come from the germline V gene. The CDR3 extends over 14 amino acids.

CDR3 residues: CASSQIGGDIQYF. CDR3 in DNA: TGCGCCAGCAGCCAGATTGGTGGGGACATTCAGTACTTC. The chain has TRBV4-1 and TRBJ2-4; D gene ambiguous. The CDR3 runs to 13 residues. Trimming took 3 bases from V and 8 from J, leaving 11 bases between them. Germline loops: CDR1 MGHRA, CDR2 YSYEKL.

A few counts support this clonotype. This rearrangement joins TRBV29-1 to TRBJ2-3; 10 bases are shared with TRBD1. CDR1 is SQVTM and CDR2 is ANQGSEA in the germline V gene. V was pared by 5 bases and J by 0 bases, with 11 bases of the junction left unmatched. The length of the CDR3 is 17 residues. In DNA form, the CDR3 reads TGCAGCGTTCGACTAACCGGGACAGGGGATAGCACAGATACGCAGTATTTT. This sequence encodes CSVRLTGTGDSTDTQYF.

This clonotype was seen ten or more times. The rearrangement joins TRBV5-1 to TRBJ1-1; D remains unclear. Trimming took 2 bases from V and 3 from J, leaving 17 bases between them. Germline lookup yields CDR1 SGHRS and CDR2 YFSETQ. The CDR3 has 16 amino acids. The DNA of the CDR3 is TGCGCCAGCAGCTTCGACACTAATCGAGTACACACTGAAGCTTTCTTT. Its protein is CASSFDTNRVHTEAFF.

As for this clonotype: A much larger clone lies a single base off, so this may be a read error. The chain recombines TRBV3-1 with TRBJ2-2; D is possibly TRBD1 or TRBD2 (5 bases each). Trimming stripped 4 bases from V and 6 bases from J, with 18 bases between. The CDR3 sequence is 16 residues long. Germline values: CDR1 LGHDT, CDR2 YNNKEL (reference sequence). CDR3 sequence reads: CASSRSSGSASGELFF. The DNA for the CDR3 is TGTGCCAGCAGCCGAAGTTCAGGGAGCGCATCCGGGGAGCTGTTTTTT.

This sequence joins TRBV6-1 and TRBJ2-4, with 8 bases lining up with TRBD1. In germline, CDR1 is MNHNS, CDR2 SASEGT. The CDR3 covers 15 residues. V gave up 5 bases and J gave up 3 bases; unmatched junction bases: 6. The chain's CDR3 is CASSPQDRVKNIQYF. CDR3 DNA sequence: TGTGCCAGCAGTCCCCAGGACAGGGTCAAAAACATTCAGTACTTC.

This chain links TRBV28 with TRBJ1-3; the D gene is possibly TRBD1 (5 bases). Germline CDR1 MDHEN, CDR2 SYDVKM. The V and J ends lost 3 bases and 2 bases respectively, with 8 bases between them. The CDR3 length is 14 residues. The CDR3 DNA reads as TGTGCCAGCAGTTTGGTGGGGGCTGGAAACACCATATATTTT. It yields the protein CASSLVGAGNTIYF.

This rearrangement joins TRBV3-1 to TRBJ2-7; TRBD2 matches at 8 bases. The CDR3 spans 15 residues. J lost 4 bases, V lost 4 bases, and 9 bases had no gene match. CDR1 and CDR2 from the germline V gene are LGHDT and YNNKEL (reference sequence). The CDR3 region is CASSRRTSSPYEQYF. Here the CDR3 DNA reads TGTGCCAGCAGCCGACGGACTAGCAGTCCGTACGAGCAGTACTTC.